This entry features one TCR beta chain sequence. Its antigen remains undetermined. No qualities accompany the bases; no much larger clone lies one base away. The library was generated by the immunoSEQ multiplex PCR assay. RNA was extracted from all samples and reverse transcribed into cDNA, which served as template for TCR sequencing. First-strand cDNA was synthesized using SuperScript III with a 2:1 mix of oligo-dT and random hexamers. A synthetic immune receptor repertoire was used to measure amplification bias, and any remaining bias was corrected computationally. The authors processed their data as follows. After raw reads were preprocessed to remove errors, the CDR3 was defined following IMGT conventions as running from the conserved cysteine to phenylalanine. Clonality was calculated as 1 minus Shannon entropy normalized by log2 of the number of productive unique TCRs. Whether each scalp clone was CD4 or CD8 was inferred by checking scalp TCRbeta sequences against the CD4 and CD8 repertoires from sorted blood. TCRdb re-hosts the immuneACCESS table, in-frame sequences only. Its copies lack some clones; in the studies checked, an unresolved V gene accounts for under half of them, and the cause for the rest is not known. The DNA gave D and trimming, while V, J and clone size come from that table. A total of about 180,000 clones appear in this sample, roughly 59% of them only once. The ten largest make up about 1.5% of the sample.

The time point tag for this specimen amounts to: baseline before oral tofacitinib. Lesional scalp punch biopsies and peripheral blood were collected from alopecia areata patients. After PBMCs were isolated by density centrifugation and stained for CD3, CD4 and CD8, a FACSAria was used to sort CD4+ and CD8+ T cells. V gives up 5 bases and J gives up 3 bases, and the segment between their germline ends measures 8 bases. The germline V gene encodes CDR1 MNHEY and CDR2 SMNVEV (reference sequence). The CDR3 sequence holds 12 residues, the cysteine and phenylalanine included. The DNA shown is the 36-base CDR3, in frame from base 1. The data originate from a study of CD8+ T cells in alopecia areata (dated by TCRdb to 2016 to 2019). Regarding the study in general: Treated patients were enrolled in an open-label pilot trial of oral tofacitinib, 5 to 10 mg twice daily, for moderate-to-severe alopecia areata. Tofacitinib was given for 6 to 18 months, followed by 6 months of follow-up off drug to assess delayed response and recurrence. In both human patients and the C3H/HeJ mouse model, the study applied high-throughput TCRbeta sequencing to look at T cell clonal expansion in alopecia areata. Human TCRbeta sequencing covered scalp tissue and sorted CD4+ and CD8+ peripheral blood T cells from patchy and totalis/universalis alopecia areata patients and healthy controls. Biopsies were taken from tofacitinib-treated patients at baseline and again at 4 and 24 weeks into treatment, and several of those patients also had a later scalp biopsy. Clonality in the scalp was compared among normal scalp (n=4), patchy alopecia areata scalp (n=8), and alopecia totalis/universalis scalp (n=8). RNA came from the PAXgene miRNA kit for fixed scalp, the miRNeasy kit for PBMCs, and the RNeasy kit for mouse skin. TCRbeta CDR3 regions were amplified by immunoSEQ multiplex PCR with 35 Vbeta forward and 13 Jbeta reverse primers. The investigation overall reported the following: Lesional scalp, especially in alopecia totalis/universalis, showed higher clonality and more expanded CD8+ clones than normal scalp, suggesting antigenic drive. Shared TCR sequences between patients were less evident than in mice, which may be partly attributable to HLA diversity in the patient population. Unlike mouse skin, where gammadelta T cells dominate, normal human skin contains resident alphabeta T cells that get sequenced too, which complicates analysis of the scalp TCR repertoire.

The sequence derives from a human donor with alopecia areata. Recombination linked TRBV27 to TRBJ2-7, and the D gene may be TRBD1, 5 bases matching. Sequencing used CD4+ T cells sorted from blood, obtained at week 0. CDR3 reads: CASSPQGYEQYF. The DNA sequence follows: TGTGCCAGCAGTCCGCAGGGCTACGAGCAGTACTTC.